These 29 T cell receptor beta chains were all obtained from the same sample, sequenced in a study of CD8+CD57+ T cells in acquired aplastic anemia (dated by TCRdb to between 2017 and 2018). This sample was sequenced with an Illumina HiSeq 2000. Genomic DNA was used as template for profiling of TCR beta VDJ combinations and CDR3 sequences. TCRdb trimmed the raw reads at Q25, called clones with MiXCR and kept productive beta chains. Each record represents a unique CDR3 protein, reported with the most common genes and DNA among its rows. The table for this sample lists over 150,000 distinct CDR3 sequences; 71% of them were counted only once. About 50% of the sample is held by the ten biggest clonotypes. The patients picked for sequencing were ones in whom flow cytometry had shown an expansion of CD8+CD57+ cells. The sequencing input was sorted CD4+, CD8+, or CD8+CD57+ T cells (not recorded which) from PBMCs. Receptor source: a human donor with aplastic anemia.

The CDR3 sequence: CASSLGGGNSPLHF. The CDR3 DNA reads as TGTGCCAGCAGCCTCGGTGGGGGCAATTCACCCCTCCACTTT. V usage is TRBV7-2 and J usage is TRBJ1-6, with D tentatively TRBD1 (6 bases). Germline lookup yields CDR1 SGHTA and CDR2 FQGNSA. CDR3 length equals 14 residues. V was cut by 5 bases and J by 7 bases, with 12 bases left in between.

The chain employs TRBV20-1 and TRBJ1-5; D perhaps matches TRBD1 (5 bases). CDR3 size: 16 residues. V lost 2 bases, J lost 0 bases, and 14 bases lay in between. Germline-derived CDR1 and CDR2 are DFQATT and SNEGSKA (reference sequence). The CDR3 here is CSARPPGRYSNQPQHF. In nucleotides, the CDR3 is TGCAGTGCTAGACCACCAGGGAGATATAGCAATCAGCCCCAGCATTTT.

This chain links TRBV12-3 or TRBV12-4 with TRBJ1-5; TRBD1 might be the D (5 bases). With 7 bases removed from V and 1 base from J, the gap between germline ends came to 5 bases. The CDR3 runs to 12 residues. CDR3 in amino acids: CASTGSNQPQHF. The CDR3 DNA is TGTGCCAGCACAGGGAGCAATCAGCCCCAGCATTTT.

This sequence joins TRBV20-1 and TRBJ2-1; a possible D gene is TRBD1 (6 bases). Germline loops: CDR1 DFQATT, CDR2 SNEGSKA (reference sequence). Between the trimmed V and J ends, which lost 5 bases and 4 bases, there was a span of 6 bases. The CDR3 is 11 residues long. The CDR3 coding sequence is TGCAGTGCTGACAGGTACAATGAGCAGTTCTTC. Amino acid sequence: CSADRYNEQFF.

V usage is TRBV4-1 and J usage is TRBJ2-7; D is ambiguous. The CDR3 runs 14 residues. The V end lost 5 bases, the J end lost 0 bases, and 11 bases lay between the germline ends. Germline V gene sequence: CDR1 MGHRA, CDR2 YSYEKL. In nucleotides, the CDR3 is TGCGCCAGCAGCTTCGATATGAACTCCTACGAGCAGTACTTC. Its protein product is CASSFDMNSYEQYF.

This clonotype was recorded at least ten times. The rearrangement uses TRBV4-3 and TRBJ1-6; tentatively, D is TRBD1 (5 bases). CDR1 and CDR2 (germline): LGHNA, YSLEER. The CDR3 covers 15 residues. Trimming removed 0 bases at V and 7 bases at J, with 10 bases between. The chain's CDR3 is CASSQDRGGNSPLHF. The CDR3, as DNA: TGCGCCAGCAGCCAAGATCGCGGGGGAAATTCACCCCTCCACTTT.

In DNA form, the CDR3 reads TGTGCCAGCAGTGACCGCACAAGGAACACTGAAGCTTTCTTT. Its translation: CASSDRTRNTEAFF. The chain couples TRBV2 to TRBJ1-1; D not resolved. The germline V gene encodes CDR1 SNHLY and CDR2 FYNNEI. The CDR3 is 14 amino acids. V was cut by 3 bases and J by 1 base, with 9 bases left in between.

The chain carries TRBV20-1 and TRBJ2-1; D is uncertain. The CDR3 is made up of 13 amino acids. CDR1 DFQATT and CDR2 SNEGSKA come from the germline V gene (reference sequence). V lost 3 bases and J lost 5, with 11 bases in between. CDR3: CSASWRINNEQFF. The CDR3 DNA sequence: TGCAGTGCTAGTTGGAGAATTAACAATGAGCAGTTCTTC.

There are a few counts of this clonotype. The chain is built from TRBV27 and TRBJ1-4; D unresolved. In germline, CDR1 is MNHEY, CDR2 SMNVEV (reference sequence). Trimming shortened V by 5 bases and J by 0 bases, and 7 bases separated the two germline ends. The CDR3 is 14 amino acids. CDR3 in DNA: TGTGCCAGCAGTCCTGGAGCAACTAATGAAAAACTGTTTTTT. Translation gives CASSPGATNEKLFF.

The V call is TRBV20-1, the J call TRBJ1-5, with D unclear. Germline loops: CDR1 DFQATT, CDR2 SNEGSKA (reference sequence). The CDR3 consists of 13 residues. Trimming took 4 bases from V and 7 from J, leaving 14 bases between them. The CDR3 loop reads CSATRQGVQPQHF. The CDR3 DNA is TGCAGTGCTACTCGTCAAGGAGTCCAGCCCCAGCATTTT.

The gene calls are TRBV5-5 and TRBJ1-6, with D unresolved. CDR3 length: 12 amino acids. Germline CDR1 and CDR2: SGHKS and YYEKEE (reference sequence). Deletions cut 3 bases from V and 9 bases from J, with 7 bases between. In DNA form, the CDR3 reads TGTGCCAGCAGCTCCTGGACTTCACCCCTCCACTTT. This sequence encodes CASSSWTSPLHF.

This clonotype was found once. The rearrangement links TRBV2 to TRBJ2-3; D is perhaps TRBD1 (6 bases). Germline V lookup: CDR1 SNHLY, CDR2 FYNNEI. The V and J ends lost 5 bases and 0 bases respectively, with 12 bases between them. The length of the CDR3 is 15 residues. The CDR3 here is CASSIGTTSTDTQYF. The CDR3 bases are TGTGCCAGCAGTATAGGGACAACTAGCACAGATACGCAGTATTTT.

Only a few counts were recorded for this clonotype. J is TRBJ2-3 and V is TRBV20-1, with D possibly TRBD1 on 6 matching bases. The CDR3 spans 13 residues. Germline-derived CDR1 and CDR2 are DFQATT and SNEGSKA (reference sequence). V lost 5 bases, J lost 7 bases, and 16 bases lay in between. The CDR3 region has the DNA TGCAGTGCTGCTAAGGGGGATTGGTATACGCAGTATTTT. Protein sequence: CSAAKGDWYTQYF.

Here the CDR3 reads CASSHGAGYEQYF. The CDR3 DNA sequence: TGTGCCAGCAGCCACGGAGCAGGGTACGAGCAGTACTTC. This chain joins TRBV7-9 and TRBJ2-7; D is perhaps TRBD1 (5 bases). CDR1 is SEHNR and CDR2 is FQNEAQ in the germline V gene (reference sequence). The V end was cut by 5 bases, the J end by 4 bases, with 12 bases between. This CDR3 is 13 amino acids long.

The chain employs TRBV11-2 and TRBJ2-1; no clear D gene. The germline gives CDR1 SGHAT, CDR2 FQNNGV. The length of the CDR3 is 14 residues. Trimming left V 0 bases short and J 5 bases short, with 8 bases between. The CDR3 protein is CASSLEAAHNEQFF. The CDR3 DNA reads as TGTGCCAGCAGCTTAGAAGCAGCTCACAATGAGCAGTTCTTC.

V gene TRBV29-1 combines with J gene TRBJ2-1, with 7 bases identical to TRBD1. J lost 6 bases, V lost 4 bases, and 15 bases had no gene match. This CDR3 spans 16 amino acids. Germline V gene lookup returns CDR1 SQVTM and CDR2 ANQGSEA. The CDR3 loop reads CSVGGFRDSHSNEQFF. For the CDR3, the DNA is TGCAGCGTTGGTGGGTTTCGGGACAGCCACAGCAATGAGCAGTTCTTC.

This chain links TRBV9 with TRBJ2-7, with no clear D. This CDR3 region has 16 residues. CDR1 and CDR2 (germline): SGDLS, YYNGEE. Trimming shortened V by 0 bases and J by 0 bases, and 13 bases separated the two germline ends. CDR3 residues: CASSVATPKRSYEQYF. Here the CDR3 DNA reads TGTGCCAGCAGCGTAGCTACGCCTAAACGCTCCTACGAGCAGTACTTC.

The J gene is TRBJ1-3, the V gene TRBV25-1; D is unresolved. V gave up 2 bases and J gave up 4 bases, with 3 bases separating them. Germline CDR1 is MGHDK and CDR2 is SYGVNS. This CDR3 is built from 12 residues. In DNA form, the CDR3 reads TGTGCCAGCAGTGAAGTGGGAAACACCATATATTTT. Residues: CASSEVGNTIYF.

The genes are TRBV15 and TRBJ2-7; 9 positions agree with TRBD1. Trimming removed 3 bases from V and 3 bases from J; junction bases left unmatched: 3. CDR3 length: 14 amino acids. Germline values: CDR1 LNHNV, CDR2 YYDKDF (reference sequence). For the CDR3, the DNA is TGTGCCACCAGCAGCTTGGGACAGGGCTACGAGCAGTACTTC. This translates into CATSSLGQGYEQYF.

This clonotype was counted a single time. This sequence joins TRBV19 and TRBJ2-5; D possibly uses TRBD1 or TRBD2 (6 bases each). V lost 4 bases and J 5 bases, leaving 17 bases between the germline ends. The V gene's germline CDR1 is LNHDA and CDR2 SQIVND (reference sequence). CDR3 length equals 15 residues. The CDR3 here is CASSTGAEGGETQYF. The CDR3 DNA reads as TGTGCCAGTAGTACAGGGGCAGAAGGAGGGGAGACCCAGTACTTC.

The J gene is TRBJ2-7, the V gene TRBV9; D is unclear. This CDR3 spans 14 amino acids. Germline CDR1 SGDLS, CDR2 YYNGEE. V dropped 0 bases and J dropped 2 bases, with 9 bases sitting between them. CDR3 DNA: TGTGCCAGCAGCGTAGGGCAGGATCCCTACGAGCAGTACTTC. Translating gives CASSVGQDPYEQYF.

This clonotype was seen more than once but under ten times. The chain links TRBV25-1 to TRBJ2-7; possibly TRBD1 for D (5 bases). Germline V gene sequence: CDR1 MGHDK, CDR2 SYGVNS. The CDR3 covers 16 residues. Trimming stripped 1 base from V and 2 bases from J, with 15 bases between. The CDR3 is CASSEFGASSPYEQYF. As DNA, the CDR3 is TGTGCCAGCAGTGAATTTGGGGCCAGTTCCCCCTACGAGCAGTACTTC.

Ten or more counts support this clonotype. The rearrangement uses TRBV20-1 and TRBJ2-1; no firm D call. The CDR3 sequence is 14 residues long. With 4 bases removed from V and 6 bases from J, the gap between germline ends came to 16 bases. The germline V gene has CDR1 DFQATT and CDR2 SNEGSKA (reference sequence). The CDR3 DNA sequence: TGCAGTGCTACTTTAGGTGGGGAAGGCAATGAGCAGTTCTTC. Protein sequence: CSATLGGEGNEQFF.

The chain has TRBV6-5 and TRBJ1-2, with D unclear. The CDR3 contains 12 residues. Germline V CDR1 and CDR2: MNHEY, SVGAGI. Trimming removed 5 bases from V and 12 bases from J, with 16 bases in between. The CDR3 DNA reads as TGTGCCAGCAGTCAAACTAACGGTCAGGACACCTTC. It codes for CASSQTNGQDTF.

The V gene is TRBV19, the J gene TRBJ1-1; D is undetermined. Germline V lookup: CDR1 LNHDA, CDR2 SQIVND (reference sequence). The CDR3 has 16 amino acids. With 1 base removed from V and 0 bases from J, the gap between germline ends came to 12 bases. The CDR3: CASSIVWTRMNTEAFF. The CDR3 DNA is TGTGCCAGTAGTATAGTTTGGACGAGAATGAACACTGAAGCTTTCTTT.

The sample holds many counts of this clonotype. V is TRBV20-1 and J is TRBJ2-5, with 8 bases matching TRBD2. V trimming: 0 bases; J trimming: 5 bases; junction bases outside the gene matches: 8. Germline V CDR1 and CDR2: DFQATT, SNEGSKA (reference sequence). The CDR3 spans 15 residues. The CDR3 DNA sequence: TGCAGTGCTAGAGATCTCGGGAGGGCCGATGAGACCCAGTACTTC. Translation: CSARDLGRADETQYF.

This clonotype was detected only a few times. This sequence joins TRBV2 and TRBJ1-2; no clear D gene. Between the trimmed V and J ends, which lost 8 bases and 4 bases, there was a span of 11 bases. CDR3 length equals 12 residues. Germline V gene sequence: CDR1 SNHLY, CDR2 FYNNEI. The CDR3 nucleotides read TGTGCCAGCTGGGCCGATGGCTATGGCTACACCTTC. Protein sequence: CASWADGYGYTF.

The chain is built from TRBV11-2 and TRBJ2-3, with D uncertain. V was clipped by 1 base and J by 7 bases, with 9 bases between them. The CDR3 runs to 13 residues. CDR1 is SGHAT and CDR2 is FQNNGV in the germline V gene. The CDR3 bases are TGTGCCAGCAGCTTAGGACATGACCATACGCAGTATTTT. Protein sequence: CASSLGHDHTQYF.

CDR3 DNA: TGCGCCAGCAGCTTGGACAGGGAGGGCGGGGAGCTGTTTTTT. It translates to CASSLDREGGELFF. V usage is TRBV5-1 and J usage is TRBJ2-2, with D possibly matching TRBD2 (7 bases). The CDR3 is 14 residues long. Per the germline V gene, CDR1 is SGHRS and CDR2 is YFSETQ. Trimming took off 0 bases at V and 7 bases at J, with 10 bases between the two ends. The variable domain in full, completed from reference TRBV5-1 and TRBJ2-2, reads KAGVTQTPRYLIKTRGQQVTLSCSPISGHRSVSWYQQTPGQGLQFLFEYFSETQRNKGNFPGRFSGRQFSNSRSEMNVSTLELGDSALYLCASSLDREGGELFFGEGSRLTVL.